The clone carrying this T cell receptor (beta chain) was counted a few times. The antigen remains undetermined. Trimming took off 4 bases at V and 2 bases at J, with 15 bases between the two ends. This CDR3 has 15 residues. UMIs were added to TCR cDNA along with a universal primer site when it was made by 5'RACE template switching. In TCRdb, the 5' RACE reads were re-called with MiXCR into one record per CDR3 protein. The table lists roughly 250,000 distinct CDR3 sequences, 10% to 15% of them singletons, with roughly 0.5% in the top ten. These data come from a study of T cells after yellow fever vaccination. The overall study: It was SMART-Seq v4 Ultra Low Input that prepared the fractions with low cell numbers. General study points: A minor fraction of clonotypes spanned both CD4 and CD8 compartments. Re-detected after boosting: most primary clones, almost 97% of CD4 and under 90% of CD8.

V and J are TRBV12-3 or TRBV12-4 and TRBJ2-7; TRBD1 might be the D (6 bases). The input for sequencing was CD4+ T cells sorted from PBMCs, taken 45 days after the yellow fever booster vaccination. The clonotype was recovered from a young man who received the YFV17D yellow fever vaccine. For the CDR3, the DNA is TGTGCCAGCAGTTCACCTCCAACAGGGACCTACGAGCAGTACTTC. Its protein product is CASSSPPTGTYEQYF.